The 32 T cell receptor beta chains below all came from one sample that was sequenced in a study of blood T cell repertoires in COVID-19. This table comes from immunoSEQ multiplex PCR, and its TCRdb copy is limited to in-frame clones, with some not included. The sample consists of fewer than 200,000 clones, 70% to 90% of them appearing once. Material: peripheral blood. The receptors derive from a man in his 70s with active or convalescent COVID-19.

The gene calls are TRBV7-9 and TRBJ2-1; D perhaps matches TRBD2 (6 bases). The CDR3 is made up of 15 amino acids. V was pared by 2 bases and J by 0 bases, with 8 bases between. From germline, CDR1 is SEHNR and CDR2 FQNEAQ (reference sequence). CDR3 protein: CASSLLGSSYNEQFF. CDR3 in DNA: TGTGCCAGCAGCTTACTCGGGAGCTCCTACAATGAGCAGTTCTTC.

This clone was recorded once. This chain uses TRBV18 with TRBJ1-2, with D possibly TRBD1 on 5 matching bases. Looked up from germline, CDR1 is KGHSH and CDR2 is LQKENI. V shed 1 base and J shed 2 bases, with 11 bases lying between them. The CDR3 runs 15 residues. CDR3 coding DNA: TGTGCCAGCTCACCACAAGGGGCGACCAACTATGGCTACACCTTC. Translating gives CASSPQGATNYGYTF.

The chain is built from TRBV18 and TRBJ1-2; the match to TRBD1 covers 10 bases. The trim removed 0 bases at V and 8 bases at J, leaving 3 bases unmatched. This CDR3 has 14 residues. CDR1 is KGHSH, CDR2 LQKENI, per germline. CDR3 in amino acids: CASSPPGTGDGYTF. The CDR3, as DNA: TGTGCCAGCTCACCACCGGGGACAGGGGACGGCTACACCTTC.

The rearrangement uses TRBV5-1 and TRBJ1-1; D uncertain. V gave up 1 base and J gave up 4 bases, with 14 bases separating them. The CDR3 runs to 15 residues. From germline, CDR1 is SGHRS and CDR2 YFSETQ. The CDR3 here is CASSLSAARGTEAFF. The DNA for the CDR3 is TGCGCCAGCAGCTTGTCGGCAGCTCGGGGCACTGAAGCTTTCTTT.

The chain couples TRBV5-4 to TRBJ1-4; 7 nucleotides align to TRBD1. J lost 5 bases, V lost 4 bases, and 5 bases had no gene match. CDR3 length: 14 residues. In germline, CDR1 is SGHNT, CDR2 YYREEE (reference sequence). In DNA form, the CDR3 reads TGTGCCAGCAGCCGACAGGGCAAAAATGAAAAACTGTTTTTT. Translated: CASSRQGKNEKLFF.

The J gene is TRBJ1-2, the V gene TRBV28; 7 nucleotides align to TRBD1. CDR1 is MDHEN, CDR2 SYDVKM, per germline. The V and J ends lost 2 bases and 8 bases, in that order; junction bases with no gene match: 8. The CDR3 runs 14 residues. The CDR3 sequence is CASSLQGDVGGYTF. For the CDR3, the DNA is TGTGCCAGCAGTTTACAGGGGGACGTTGGAGGCTACACCTTC.

The chain links TRBV10-3 to TRBJ1-5; TRBD1 matches 7 bases. V lost 2 bases to trimming and J lost 7 bases; unmatched junction nucleotides: 5. Germline V lookup: CDR1 ENHRY, CDR2 SYGVKD. CDR3 length: 14 amino acids. The CDR3 region has the DNA TGTGCCATCAGTGAGGGGGCAGGGGGGCAGCCCCAGCATTTT. Protein sequence: CAISEGAGGQPQHF.

This rearrangement joins TRBV7-2 to TRBJ1-4, with D perhaps matching TRBD1 (5 bases). The length of the CDR3 is 15 residues. Trimming took 5 bases from V and 7 from J, leaving 17 bases between them. CDR1 is SGHTA, CDR2 FQGNSA, per germline. The CDR3 region is CASSPSRTSTEKLFF. CDR3 coding DNA: TGTGCCAGCAGCCCCTCCCGGACAAGTACTGAAAAACTGTTTTTT.

The chain links TRBV5-1 to TRBJ1-2; D gene unclear. This CDR3 spans 15 amino acids. V shed 2 bases and J shed 2 bases, with 13 bases lying between them. Germline CDR1 SGHRS, CDR2 YFSETQ. In DNA form, the CDR3 reads TGCGCCAGCAGCTTCGGTCTAGGTTCCAACTATGGCTACACCTTC. This translates into CASSFGLGSNYGYTF.

The chain uses TRBV19 and TRBJ1-6; possible D gene TRBD1, 5 bases. Trimming removed 3 bases from V and 7 bases from J, with 13 bases in between. Germline V gene sequence: CDR1 LNHDA, CDR2 SQIVND (reference sequence). CDR3 length: 15 amino acids. The CDR3 protein is CASSITAGLNSPLHF. Written as DNA, the CDR3 is TGTGCCAGTAGTATTACGGCAGGGCTAAATTCACCCCTCCACTTT. Based on the CDR3 plus reference TRBV19 and TRBJ1-6, the full variable domain is DGGITQSPKYLFRKEGQNVTLSCEQNLNHDAMYWYRQDPGQGLRLIYYSQIVNDFQKGDIAEGYSVSREKKESFPLTVTSAQKNPTAFYLCASSITAGLNSPLHFGNGTRLTVT.

This clone has only one observation. The chain employs TRBV9 and TRBJ2-7, with D possibly being TRBD2 (6 bases). Germline V lookup: CDR1 SGDLS, CDR2 YYNGEE. The CDR3 runs to 14 residues. The V gene lost 4 bases and the J gene lost 4 bases, with 15 bases spanning the gap. Written as DNA, the CDR3 is TGTGCCAGCAGCCCCGGGAGTCCGTTGTACGAGCAGTACTTC. This encodes CASSPGSPLYEQYF.

About this clone: Other DNA sequences in this specimen translate into the identical CDR3. V and J are TRBV6-5 and TRBJ1-2, with a weak D call TRBD1 (5 bases). The CDR3 has 12 amino acids. CDR1 is MNHEY and CDR2 is SVGAGI in the germline V gene. V lost 6 bases, J lost 4 bases, and 9 bases lay in between. CDR3 coding DNA: TGTGCCAGCAGGTCAAGGGGCTATGGCTACACCTTC. It is translated as CASRSRGYGYTF.

The chain carries TRBV5-4 and TRBJ1-1; D is unclear. Germline CDR1 reads SGHNT; CDR2 reads YYREEE (reference sequence). Trimming removed 4 bases from V and 7 bases from J, with 14 bases in between. CDR3 length equals 13 residues. The DNA of the CDR3 is TGTGCCAGCAGCCCAAGGAGCAGTATTGAAGCTTTCTTT. Translated, it gives CASSPRSSIEAFF.

The chain is built from TRBV5-1 and TRBJ2-7; TRBD2 aligns across 10 bases. The CDR3 has 15 residues. Germline loops: CDR1 SGHRS, CDR2 YFSETQ. The V and J ends lost 0 bases and 4 bases, in that order; junction bases with no gene match: 4. The CDR3 sequence: CASSLGGLARYEQYF. In DNA, the CDR3 is TGCGCCAGCAGCTTGGGGGGACTAGCGAGGTACGAGCAGTACTTC. The complete variable domain, with remaining parts taken from reference TRBV5-1 and TRBJ2-7, reads KAGVTQTPRYLIKTRGQQVTLSCSPISGHRSVSWYQQTPGQGLQFLFEYFSETQRNKGNFPGRFSGRQFSNSRSEMNVSTLELGDSALYLCASSLGGLARYEQYFGPGTRLTVT.

The gene calls are TRBV19 and TRBJ1-2; weak D call: TRBD1 (6 bases). This CDR3 comprises 11 residues. CDR1 is LNHDA and CDR2 is SQIVND in the germline V gene (reference sequence). The V end was cut by 6 bases, the J end by 9 bases, with 11 bases between. The CDR3, as DNA: TGTGCCAGTAGGAGGCAGGGGAGCTACACCTTC. Amino acids: CASRRQGSYTF. Filled out from reference TRBV19 and TRBJ1-2, the complete variable domain reads DGGITQSPKYLFRKEGQNVTLSCEQNLNHDAMYWYRQDPGQGLRLIYYSQIVNDFQKGDIAEGYSVSREKKESFPLTVTSAQKNPTAFYLCASRRQGSYTFGSGTRLTVV.

This clone was seen only once. This chain connects TRBV6-5 to TRBJ2-7; the D gene is possibly TRBD2 (6 bases). V lost 4 bases to trimming and J lost 5 bases, with 15 bases between them. The germline V gene encodes CDR1 MNHEY and CDR2 SVGAGI. This CDR3 region has 14 residues. The CDR3 protein is CASSSSTSPHEQYF. The CDR3 DNA sequence: TGTGCCAGCAGTTCCTCGACTAGTCCCCACGAGCAGTACTTC.

The chain recombines TRBV18 with TRBJ2-1; maybe TRBD2 (5 bases). Per germline, CDR1 KGHSH and CDR2 LQKENI. The CDR3 sequence is 12 residues long. V shed 3 bases and J shed 10 bases, with 10 bases lying between them. The CDR3 sequence: CASSPEVEEQFF. The CDR3 nucleotides read TGTGCCAGCTCACCGGAGGTGGAGGAGCAGTTCTTC.

The rearrangement uses TRBV30 and TRBJ1-3; perhaps TRBD1 as D (6 bases). This CDR3 comprises 18 residues. V gave up 3 bases and J gave up 0 bases, with 21 bases separating them. Germline assignment: CDR1 GTSNPN and CDR2 SVGIG (reference sequence). DNA of the CDR3: TGTGCCTGGAGCCGTAAGACAGGCGCTAAAAGCTCTGGAAACACCATATATTTT. Its translation: CAWSRKTGAKSSGNTIYF.

The chain uses TRBV3-1 (or the pseudogene TRBV3-2) and TRBJ2-1; TRBD2 might be the D (5 bases). From germline, CDR1 is LGHDT and CDR2 YNNKEL (reference sequence). CDR3 length equals 13 residues. V lost 0 bases, J lost 12 bases, and 12 bases lay in between. Written as DNA, the CDR3 is TGTGCCAGCAGCCAAGAGAGGGTCCGAGGGCAGTTCTTC. Translating gives CASSQERVRGQFF.

V and J are TRBV3-1 (or the pseudogene TRBV3-2) and TRBJ2-5; D is possibly TRBD2 (5 bases). V shed 5 bases and J shed 5 bases, with 9 bases lying between them. Germline V gene data show CDR1 as LGHDT and CDR2 as YNNKEL (reference sequence). This CDR3 spans 12 amino acids. The chain's CDR3 is CASSYPGETQYF. In nucleotides, the CDR3 is TGTGCCAGCAGCTATCCGGGGGAGACCCAGTACTTC.

The chain recombines TRBV27 with TRBJ1-2; a weak D match, TRBD1 (5 bases). The CDR3 consists of 16 residues. V shed 5 bases and J shed 5 bases, with 21 bases lying between them. Germline assignment: CDR1 MNHEY and CDR2 SMNVEV (reference sequence). CDR3 sequence reads: CASSPRGSGRLYGYTF. The CDR3 region has the DNA TGTGCCAGCAGTCCCCGGGGGTCGGGTCGTTTGTATGGCTACACCTTC.

V and J are TRBV24-1 and TRBJ2-2, with 8 positions matching TRBD1. Germline values: CDR1 KGHDR, CDR2 SFDVKD. The CDR3 is 17 residues long. The ends lost 4 bases at V and 5 bases at J; junction bases unmatched: 11. The CDR3: CATSDLSRTGRTGELFF. CDR3 bases: TGTGCCACCAGTGACCTATCAAGGACAGGGCGGACCGGGGAGCTGTTTTTT.

The V gene is TRBV25-1, the J gene TRBJ1-2; 9 bases are a match to TRBD1. CDR3 length: 15 amino acids. Trimming at V came to 5 bases and at J to 4 bases, leaving 8 bases not matched to a gene. Per germline, CDR1 MGHDK and CDR2 SYGVNS. The chain's CDR3 is CASSPQGQGGYGYTF. In nucleotides, the CDR3 is TGTGCCAGCAGTCCCCAGGGACAGGGCGGCTATGGCTACACCTTC.

This rearrangement joins TRBV4-3 to TRBJ2-2, with 15 bases lining up with TRBD2. V shed 0 bases, J shed 9 bases, and the junction held 11 bases outside the gene matches. This CDR3 comprises 19 residues. The germline V gene encodes CDR1 LGHNA and CDR2 YSLEER. The CDR3 bases are TGCGCCAGCAGCCAAGATTTGGGACTAGCGGGGGGCGGGAGCCGGGAGCTGTTTTTT. Translated, it gives CASSQDLGLAGGGSRELFF.

The chain has TRBV5-6 and TRBJ1-1, with D unresolved. The CDR3 contains 13 residues. With 4 bases removed from V and 2 bases from J, the gap between germline ends came to 9 bases. From germline, CDR1 is SGHDT and CDR2 YYEEEE. CDR3 DNA: TGTGCCAGCAGCGCCGGGAGAAACACTGAAGCTTTCTTT. Translation gives CASSAGRNTEAFF.

This clone was found a few times. Other DNA sequences in this sample translate to the same CDR3. V is TRBV7-2 and J is TRBJ1-2; D is possibly TRBD1 (5 bases). Deletions cut 5 bases from V and 2 bases from J, with 9 bases between. This CDR3 has 13 residues. Germline-derived CDR1 and CDR2 are SGHTA and FQGNSA. The CDR3 DNA reads TGTGCCAGCAGCCGCCGACAGAACTATGGCTACACCTTC. Translation: CASSRRQNYGYTF.

The V call is TRBV19, the J call TRBJ1-4; D is undetermined. CDR1 is LNHDA, CDR2 SQIVND, per germline (reference sequence). Trimming left V 7 bases short and J 8 bases short, with 20 bases between. The CDR3 spans 15 residues. CDR3 loop: CASNSQRRSWEKLFF. The CDR3 DNA reads TGTGCCAGTAATTCACAGCGGCGGAGTTGGGAAAAACTGTTTTTT. The full variable domain, rest sourced from reference TRBV19 and TRBJ1-4, is DGGITQSPKYLFRKEGQNVTLSCEQNLNHDAMYWYRQDPGQGLRLIYYSQIVNDFQKGDIAEGYSVSREKKESFPLTVTSAQKNPTAFYLCASNSQRRSWEKLFFGSGTQLSVL.

The genes are TRBV7-2 and TRBJ1-2, with D perhaps TRBD1 (5 bases). V was trimmed by 1 base and J by 4 bases, leaving 10 bases between them. Germline V gene data show CDR1 as SGHTA and CDR2 as FQGNSA. The CDR3 consists of 14 residues. CDR3 DNA: TGTGCCAGCAGCTTAGGAAGGGGAGGCTATGGCTACACCTTC. It yields the protein CASSLGRGGYGYTF.

This clone was counted once. The chain joins TRBV30 to TRBJ1-6, with TRBD1 matching 8 bases. The junction had 15 bases not matched to a gene; V was cut back by 4 bases and J by 4 bases. Germline V CDR1 and CDR2: GTSNPN, SVGIG (reference sequence). The CDR3 is made up of 18 amino acids. The CDR3 is CAWTPLRQGMVYNSPLHF. The CDR3 DNA follows: TGTGCCTGGACCCCGTTGAGACAGGGGATGGTGTATAATTCACCCCTCCACTTT.

The chain joins TRBV14 to TRBJ2-1; D is perhaps TRBD2 (6 bases). The CDR3 covers 17 residues. Germline values: CDR1 SGHDN, CDR2 FVKESK. V lost 0 bases, J lost 2 bases, and 14 bases lay in between. The CDR3 DNA is TGTGCCAGCAGCCAAGAAGGGACTCACATAGCCTACAATGAGCAGTTCTTC. Translating gives CASSQEGTHIAYNEQFF.

This clone was picked up one time. V is TRBV24-1 and J is TRBJ2-4; no clear D gene. Trimming cost V 10 bases and J 0 bases, with 12 bases left between them. This CDR3 comprises 14 residues. CDR1 and CDR2 from the germline V gene are KGHDR and SFDVKD. In nucleotides, the CDR3 is TGTGCCACGGCCAGTGCTCGAGCCAAAAACATTCAGTACTTC. It yields the protein CATASARAKNIQYF.

The V call is TRBV18, the J call TRBJ1-1; no definite D call. This CDR3 is 14 amino acids long. Between the trimmed V and J ends, which lost 6 bases and 1 base, there was a span of 12 bases. Germline CDR1 and CDR2: KGHSH and LQKENI. CDR3 nucleotides: TGTGCCAGCTCGCAGATTGGCACGAACACTGAAGCTTTCTTT. This gives the protein CASSQIGTNTEAFF.